The clone carrying this T cell receptor beta chain was counted between two and nine times. This entry comes from a study of human T cells and chemical hapten exposure. Time point reported: patch test 1, 2 weeks after DPC sensitization. Stated treatment: therapeutic diphenylcyclopropenone sensitization with weekly scalp DPC. TCRdb reprocessed the RACE reads with MiXCR, giving one entry per CDR3 protein. Here the sample spans 100,000 or so distinct CDR3 sequences, roughly 10% being singletons. Trimming took 6 bases from V and 12 from J, leaving 12 bases between them. The CDR3 runs to 11 residues. Germline V gene sequence: CDR1 MNHEY, CDR2 SMNVEV (reference sequence).

The sample consisted of whole blood, taken in connection with sensitization to the hapten diphenylcyclopropenone (DPC). The origin of this receptor is a man in his forties with alopecia areata. Some clones in this sample may be carry-over from other donors' samples. The rearrangement joins TRBV27 to TRBJ2-1, with D possibly being TRBD2 (6 bases). CDR3 coding DNA: TGTGCCAGCAGACGCGGGATATGGCAGTTCTTC. Translation gives CASRRGIWQFF.